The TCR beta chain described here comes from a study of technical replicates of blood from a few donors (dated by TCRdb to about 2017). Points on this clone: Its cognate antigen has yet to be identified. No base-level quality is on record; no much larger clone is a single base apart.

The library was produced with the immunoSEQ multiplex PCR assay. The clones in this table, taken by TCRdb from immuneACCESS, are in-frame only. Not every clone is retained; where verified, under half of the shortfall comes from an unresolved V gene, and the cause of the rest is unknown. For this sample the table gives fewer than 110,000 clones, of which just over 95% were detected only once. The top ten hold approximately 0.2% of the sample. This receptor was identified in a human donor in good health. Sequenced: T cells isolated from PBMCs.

The CDR3 protein sequence reads: CASSVDSSQPQHF. The DNA reads as follows: TGTGCCAGCAGCGTAGACTCGAGTCAGCCCCAGCATTTT. The chain couples TRBV9 to TRBJ1-5; there is no confident call for the D gene. V loses 0 bases of germline sequence and J loses 6 bases, and the interval between the two ends is 7 bases. The CDR3 covers 13 residues, taking in both the cysteine and the phenylalanine. CDR3 DNA is the only sequence kept; it has 39 bases, read in frame from the first base. Via the germline V gene, CDR1 is SGDLS and CDR2 YYNGEE.